This T cell receptor beta chain comes out of a study of blood T cell repertoires in COVID-19. Study-wide background: Some COVID-19 samples were acute and others convalescent; all came from the United States, Italy and Spain.

Trimming stripped 2 bases from V and 7 bases from J, with 18 bases between. The CDR3 sequence is 16 residues long. CDR1 LNHDA and CDR2 SQIVND come from the germline V gene (reference sequence). The count of this clone is one. Per the study methods: Estimation of nucleated cell counts was performed using reference gene primer amplification. This table comes from immunoSEQ multiplex PCR, and its TCRdb copy is limited to in-frame clones, with some not included. The DNA gave D and trimming, while V, J and clone size come from that table. The sample has over 150,000 clones, approximately 91% seen once; the top ten hold about 2%.

This receptor was obtained from a man aged 18 to 29 with acute or convalescent COVID-19. This sequence joins TRBV19 and TRBJ2-4, with D perhaps TRBD2 (6 bases). Sequencing used peripheral blood. Here the CDR3 reads CASSIILHGTGNIQYF. Here the CDR3 DNA reads TGTGCCAGTAGTATAATACTTCACGGGACTGGTAACATTCAGTACTTC. The complete variable domain, with remaining parts taken from reference TRBV19 and TRBJ2-4, reads DGGITQSPKYLFRKEGQNVTLSCEQNLNHDAMYWYRQDPGQGLRLIYYSQIVNDFQKGDIAEGYSVSREKKESFPLTVTSAQKNPTAFYLCASSIILHGTGNIQYFGAGTRLSVL.